This TCR beta chain was captured by sequencing in a study of T cell responses to AZD1222 COVID-19 vaccine. Study context: Pooled together were second doses at about 4 or about 12 weeks.

Trimming removed 3 bases at V and 9 bases at J, with 16 bases between. The CDR3 loop spans 14 amino acids. The V gene's germline CDR1 is SGDLS and CDR2 YYNGEE. The assay was immunoSEQ multiplex PCR, and TCRdb's table has in-frame clones only and misses some. This table holds 100,000 to 150,000 clones, roughly nine tenths found once. Sequenced material: peripheral blood, taken on day 0 of AZD1222 vaccination. The J gene is TRBJ1-5, the V gene TRBV9; no clear D gene. This clonotype was obtained from an adult in good health. The CDR3 nucleotides are TGTGCCAGCAGCGCCTACAGCGGCGATGGGCCCCAGCATTTT. Translated, it gives CASSAYSGDGPQHF.